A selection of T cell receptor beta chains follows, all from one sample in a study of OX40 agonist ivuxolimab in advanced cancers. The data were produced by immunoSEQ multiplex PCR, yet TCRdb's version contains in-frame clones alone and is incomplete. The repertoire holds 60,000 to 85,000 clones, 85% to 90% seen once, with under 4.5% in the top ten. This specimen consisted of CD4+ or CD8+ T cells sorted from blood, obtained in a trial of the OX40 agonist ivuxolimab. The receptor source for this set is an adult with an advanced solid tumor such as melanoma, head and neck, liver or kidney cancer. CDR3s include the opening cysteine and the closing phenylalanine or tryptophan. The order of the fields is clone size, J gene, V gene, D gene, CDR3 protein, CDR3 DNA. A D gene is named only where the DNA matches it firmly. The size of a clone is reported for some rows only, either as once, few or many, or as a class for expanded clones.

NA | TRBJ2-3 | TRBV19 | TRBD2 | CATKLAGRDTQYF | TGTGCCACCAAACTAGCGGGGAGGGATACGCAGTATTTT
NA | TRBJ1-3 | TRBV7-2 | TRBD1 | CASSPGDRGISGNTIYF | TGTGCCAGCAGCCCTGGGGACAGGGGAATCTCTGGAAACACCATATATTTT
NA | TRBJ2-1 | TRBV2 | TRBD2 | CASSQTSANEQFF | TGTGCCAGCAGTCAAACTAGCGCCAATGAGCAGTTCTTC
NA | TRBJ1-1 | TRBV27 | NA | CASSLRRGGTEAFF | TGTGCCAGCAGTTTAAGGAGGGGGGGGACTGAAGCTTTCTTT
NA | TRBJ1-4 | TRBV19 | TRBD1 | CASSPGQGSEKLFF | TGTGCCAGTAGCCCGGGACAGGGGAGTGAAAAACTGTTTTTT
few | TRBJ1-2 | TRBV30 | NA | CAWSVQGGYGYTF | TGTGCCTGGAGTGTACAGGGAGGTTATGGCTACACCTTC
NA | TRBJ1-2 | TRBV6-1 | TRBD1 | CASSSPGQSIYGYTF | TGTGCCAGCAGTAGCCCGGGACAGAGTATATATGGCTACACCTTC
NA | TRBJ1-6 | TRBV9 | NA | CASSVDGSPLHF | TGTGCCAGCAGCGTTGATGGATCACCCCTCCACTTT
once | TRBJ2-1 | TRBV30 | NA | CAWSSGQGYNEQFF | TGTGCCTGGAGTTCTGGGCAAGGATACAATGAGCAGTTCTTC
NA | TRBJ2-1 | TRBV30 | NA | CAWSAGTTSSYNEQFF | TGTGCCTGGAGTGCCGGGACGACCAGCTCCTACAATGAGCAGTTCTTC
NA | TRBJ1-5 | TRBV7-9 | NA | CASSYVGPGAQHF | TGTGCCAGCAGCTACGTCGGACCGGGAGCCCAGCATTTT
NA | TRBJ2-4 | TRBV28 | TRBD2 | CASSVSGRTNIQYF | TGTGCCAGCAGTGTTAGCGGGAGGACAAACATTCAGTACTTC
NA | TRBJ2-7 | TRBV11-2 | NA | CASSEKGVHEQYF | TGTGCCAGCAGCGAAAAGGGCGTCCACGAGCAGTACTTC
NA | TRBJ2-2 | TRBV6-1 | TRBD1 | CASCPGQVNTGELFF | TGTGCCTCCTGTCCGGGACAGGTGAACACCGGGGAGCTGTTTTTT
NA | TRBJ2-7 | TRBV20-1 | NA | CSASSSYEQYF | TGCAGTGCTAGTAGCTCCTACGAGCAGTACTTC
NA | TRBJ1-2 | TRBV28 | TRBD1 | CASSPQTGGDYGYTF | TGTGCCAGCAGTCCTCAGACAGGGGGCGACTATGGCTACACCTTC
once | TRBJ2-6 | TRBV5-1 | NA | CASSPIPGANVLTF | TGCGCCAGCAGCCCCATCCCTGGGGCCAACGTCCTGACTTTC
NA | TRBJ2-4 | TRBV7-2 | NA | CASSLDQAKNIQYF | TGTGCCAGCAGCTTAGACCAAGCCAAAAACATTCAGTACTTC
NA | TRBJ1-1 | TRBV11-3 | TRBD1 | CASSSTGQNTEAFF | TGTGCCAGCAGCTCGACAGGGCAGAACACTGAAGCTTTCTTT
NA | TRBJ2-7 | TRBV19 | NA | CASSIDWEVGEQYF | TGTGCCAGTAGTATAGACTGGGAGGTTGGGGAGCAGTACTTC
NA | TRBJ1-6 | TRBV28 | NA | CASSPSKGNNSPLHF | TGTGCCAGCAGTCCCTCAAAAGGGAATAATTCACCCCTCCACTTT
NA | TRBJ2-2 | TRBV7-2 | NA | CASSFPAGELFF | TGTGCCAGCAGCTTTCCTGCTGGGGAGCTGTTTTTT
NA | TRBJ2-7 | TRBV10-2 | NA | CASSDFGGSEQYF | TGCGCCAGCAGTGATTTTGGGGGGAGCGAGCAGTACTTC
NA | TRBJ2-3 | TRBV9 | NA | CASSVGNKADTQYF | TGTGCCAGCAGCGTAGGGAACAAGGCAGATACGCAGTATTTT
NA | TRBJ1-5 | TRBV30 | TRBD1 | CAWDSGQNSNQPQHF | TGTGCCTGGGACTCGGGACAGAATAGCAATCAGCCCCAGCATTTT
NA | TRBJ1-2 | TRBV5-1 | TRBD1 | CASSLEQGAYGYTF | TGCGCCAGCAGCTTGGAGCAGGGGGCCTATGGCTACACCTTC
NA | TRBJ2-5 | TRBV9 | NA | CASSKSGAQETQYF | TGTGCCAGCAGCAAGTCAGGAGCCCAAGAGACCCAGTACTTC
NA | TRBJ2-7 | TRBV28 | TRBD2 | CASRSGASGRYEQYF | TGTGCCAGCAGGTCGGGGGCTAGCGGGAGATACGAGCAGTACTTC
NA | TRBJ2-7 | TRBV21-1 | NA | CASSKGPDAASYEQYF | TGTGCCAGCAGCAAAGGGCCCGACGCAGCGAGCTACGAGCAGTACTTC
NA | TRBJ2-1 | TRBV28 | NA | CASSSQGLSSYNEQFF | TGTGCCAGCAGTTCCCAAGGGCTGAGCTCCTACAATGAGCAGTTCTTC
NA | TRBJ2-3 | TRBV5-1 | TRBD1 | CATKRGPGQNTDTQYF | TGCGCCACAAAACGGGGACCGGGACAGAACACAGATACGCAGTATTTT
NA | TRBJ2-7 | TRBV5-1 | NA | CASSLPGTSDTPYEQYF | TGCGCCAGCAGCTTGCCAGGGACCAGCGACACTCCCTACGAGCAGTACTTC
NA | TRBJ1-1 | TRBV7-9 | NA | CASSLAQGRIPEAFF | TGTGCCAGCAGCTTAGCGCAGGGGCGCATCCCTGAAGCTTTCTTT
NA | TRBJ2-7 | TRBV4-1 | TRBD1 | CASSQEGQAGRYEQYF | TGCGCCAGCAGCCAAGAGGGACAGGCGGGTCGCTACGAGCAGTACTTC
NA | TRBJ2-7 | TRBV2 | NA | CASSEGRGLLYEQYF | TGTGCCAGCAGTGAAGGGAGAGGACTCCTCTACGAGCAGTACTTC
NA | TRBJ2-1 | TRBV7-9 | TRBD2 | CASSLRGGNYNEQFF | TGTGCCAGCAGCTTACGGGGGGGCAATTACAATGAGCAGTTCTTC
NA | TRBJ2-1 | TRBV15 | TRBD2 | CATSTGTTLDEQFF | TGTGCCACCAGCACCGGGACTACCCTCGATGAGCAGTTCTTC
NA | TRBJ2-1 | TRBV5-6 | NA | CASFTGDWNEQFF | TGTGCCAGCTTCACAGGTGATTGGAATGAGCAGTTCTTC
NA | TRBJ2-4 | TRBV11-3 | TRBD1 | CASSFSTGGQNIQYF | TGTGCCAGCAGCTTCTCTACAGGGGGCCAAAACATTCAGTACTTC
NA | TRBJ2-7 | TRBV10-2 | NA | CASREGGQGYEQYF | TGCGCCAGCAGGGAGGGGGGGCAGGGGTACGAGCAGTACTTC
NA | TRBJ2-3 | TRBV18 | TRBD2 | CASSPPGLTGGADTQYF | TGTGCCAGCTCACCTCCTGGACTAACGGGAGGCGCAGATACGCAGTATTTT
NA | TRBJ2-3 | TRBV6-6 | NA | CASRHPGGPTDTQYF | TGTGCCAGCAGGCACCCCGGCGGACCTACAGATACGCAGTATTTT
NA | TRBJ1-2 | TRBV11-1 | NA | CASSLARAIVFNYGYTF | TGTGCCAGCAGCTTAGCCAGGGCCATCGTTTTTAACTATGGCTACACCTTC
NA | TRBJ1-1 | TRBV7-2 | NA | CASSATTGLVTEAFF | TGTGCCAGCAGCGCTACAACAGGGTTGGTCACTGAAGCTTTCTTT
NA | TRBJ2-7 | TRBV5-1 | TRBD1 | CASGRDSDYEQYF | TGCGCCAGCGGAAGGGACAGTGATTACGAGCAGTACTTC